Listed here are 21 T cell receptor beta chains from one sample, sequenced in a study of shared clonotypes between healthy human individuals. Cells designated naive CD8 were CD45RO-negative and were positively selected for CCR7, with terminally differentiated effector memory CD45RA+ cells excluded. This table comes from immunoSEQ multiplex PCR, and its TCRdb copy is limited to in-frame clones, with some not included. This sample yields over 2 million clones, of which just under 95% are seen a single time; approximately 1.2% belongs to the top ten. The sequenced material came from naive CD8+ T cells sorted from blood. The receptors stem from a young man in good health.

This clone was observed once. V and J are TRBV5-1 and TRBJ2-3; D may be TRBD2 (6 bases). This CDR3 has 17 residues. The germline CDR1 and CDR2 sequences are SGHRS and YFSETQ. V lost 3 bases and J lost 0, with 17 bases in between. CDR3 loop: CASSSRGIAESTDTQYF. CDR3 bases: TGCGCCAGCAGCTCGAGGGGAATAGCGGAAAGCACAGATACGCAGTATTTT.

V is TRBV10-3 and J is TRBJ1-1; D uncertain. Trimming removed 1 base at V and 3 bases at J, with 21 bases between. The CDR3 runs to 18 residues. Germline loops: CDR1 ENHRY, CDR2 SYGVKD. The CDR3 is CAISELSTGGLSHTEAFF. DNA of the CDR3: TGTGCCATCAGTGAGTTAAGTACCGGAGGCCTCTCCCACACTGAAGCTTTCTTT.

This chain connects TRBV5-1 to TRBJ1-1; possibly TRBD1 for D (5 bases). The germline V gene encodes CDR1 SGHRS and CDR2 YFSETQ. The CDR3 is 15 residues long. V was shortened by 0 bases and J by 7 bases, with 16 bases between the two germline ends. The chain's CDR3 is CASSLGPGLRDEAFF. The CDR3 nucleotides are TGCGCCAGCAGCTTGGGGCCGGGACTGCGAGATGAAGCTTTCTTT.

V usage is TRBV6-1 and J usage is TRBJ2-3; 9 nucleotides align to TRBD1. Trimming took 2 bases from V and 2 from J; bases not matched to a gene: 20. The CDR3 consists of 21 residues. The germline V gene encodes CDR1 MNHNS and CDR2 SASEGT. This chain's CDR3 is CASSEPSVPSVQGAFTDTQYF. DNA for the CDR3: TGTGCCAGCAGTGAACCGAGCGTCCCGTCTGTACAGGGGGCTTTCACAGATACGCAGTATTTT.

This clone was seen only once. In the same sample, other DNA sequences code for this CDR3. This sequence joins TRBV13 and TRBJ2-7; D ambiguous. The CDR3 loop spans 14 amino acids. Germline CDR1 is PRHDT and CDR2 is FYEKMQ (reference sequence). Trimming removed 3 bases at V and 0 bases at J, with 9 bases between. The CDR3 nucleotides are TGTGCCAGCAGCTTGGGCGGTAGCTCCTACGAGCAGTACTTC. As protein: CASSLGGSSYEQYF.

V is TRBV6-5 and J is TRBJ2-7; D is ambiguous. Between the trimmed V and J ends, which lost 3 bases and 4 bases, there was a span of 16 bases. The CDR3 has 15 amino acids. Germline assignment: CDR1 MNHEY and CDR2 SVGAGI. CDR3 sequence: CASSYKVDAAYEQYF. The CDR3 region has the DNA TGTGCCAGCAGTTATAAGGTAGACGCGGCGTACGAGCAGTACTTC.

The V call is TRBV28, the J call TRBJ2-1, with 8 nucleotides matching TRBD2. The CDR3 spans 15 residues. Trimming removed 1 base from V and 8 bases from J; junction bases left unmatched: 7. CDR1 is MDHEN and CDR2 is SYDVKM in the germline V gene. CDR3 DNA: TGTGCCAGCAGTTTATTACCAGCGGGAGTCGATGAGCAGTTCTTC. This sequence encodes CASSLLPAGVDEQFF.

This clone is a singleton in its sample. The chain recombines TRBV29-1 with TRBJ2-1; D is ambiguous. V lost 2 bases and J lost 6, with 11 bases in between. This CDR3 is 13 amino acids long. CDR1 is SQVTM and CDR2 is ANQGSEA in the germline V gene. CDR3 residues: CSVEQVLGNEQFF. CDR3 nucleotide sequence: TGCAGCGTTGAACAGGTATTAGGCAATGAGCAGTTCTTC.

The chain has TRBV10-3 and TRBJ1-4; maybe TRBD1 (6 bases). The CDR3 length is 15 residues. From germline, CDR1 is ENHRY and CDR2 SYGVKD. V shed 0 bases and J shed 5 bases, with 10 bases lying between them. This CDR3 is CAISESEGVNEKLFF. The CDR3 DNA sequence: TGTGCCATCAGTGAGTCGGAGGGGGTGAATGAAAAACTGTTTTTT.

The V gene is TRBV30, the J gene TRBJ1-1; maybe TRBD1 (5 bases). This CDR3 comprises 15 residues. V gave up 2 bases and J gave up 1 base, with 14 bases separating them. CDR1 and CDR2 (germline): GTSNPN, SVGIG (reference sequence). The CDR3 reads CAWSPDSDRNTEAFF. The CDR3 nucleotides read TGTGCCTGGAGTCCGGACTCCGACAGGAACACTGAAGCTTTCTTT.

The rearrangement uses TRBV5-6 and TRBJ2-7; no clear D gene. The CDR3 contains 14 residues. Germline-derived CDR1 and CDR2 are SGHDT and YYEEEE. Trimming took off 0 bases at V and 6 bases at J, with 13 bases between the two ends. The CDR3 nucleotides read TGTGCCAGCAGCTTGGCCCCACTTGCCCCCGAGCAGTACTTC. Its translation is CASSLAPLAPEQYF.

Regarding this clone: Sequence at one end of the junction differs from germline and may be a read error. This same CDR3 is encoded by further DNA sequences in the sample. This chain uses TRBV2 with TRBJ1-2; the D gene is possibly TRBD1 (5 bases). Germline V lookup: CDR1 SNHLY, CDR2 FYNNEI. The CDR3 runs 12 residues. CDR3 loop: CASSTGTNGYTF. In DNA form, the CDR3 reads TGTGCCAGCAGTACCGGGACGAATGGCTACACATTC.

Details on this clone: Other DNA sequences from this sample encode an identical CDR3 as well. CDR3 loop: CASSPRLGSYEQYF. As DNA, the CDR3 is TGCGCCAGCAGCCCTCGACTCGGGTCCTACGAGCAGTACTTC. The rearrangement joins TRBV4-1 to TRBJ2-7, with unresolved D. V shed 4 bases and J shed 1 base, with 11 bases lying between them. CDR3 size: 14 residues. Germline V gene sequence: CDR1 MGHRA, CDR2 YSYEKL.

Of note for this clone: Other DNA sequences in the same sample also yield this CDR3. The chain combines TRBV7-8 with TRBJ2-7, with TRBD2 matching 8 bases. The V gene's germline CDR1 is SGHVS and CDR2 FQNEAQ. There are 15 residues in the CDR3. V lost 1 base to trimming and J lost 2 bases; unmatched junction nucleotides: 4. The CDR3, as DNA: TGTGCCAGCAGCTTAGTGGGCGGGGGGCCCTACGAGCAGTACTTC. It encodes CASSLVGGGPYEQYF.

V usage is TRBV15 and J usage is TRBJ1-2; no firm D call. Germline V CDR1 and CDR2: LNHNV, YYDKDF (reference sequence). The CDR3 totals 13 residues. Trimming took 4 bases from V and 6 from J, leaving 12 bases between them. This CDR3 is CATSNMEFDGYTF. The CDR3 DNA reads TGTGCCACCAGCAATATGGAATTTGATGGCTACACCTTC.

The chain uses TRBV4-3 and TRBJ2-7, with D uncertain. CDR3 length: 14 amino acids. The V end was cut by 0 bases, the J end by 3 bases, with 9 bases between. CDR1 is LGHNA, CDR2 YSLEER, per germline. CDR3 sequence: CASSQEGSYYEQYF. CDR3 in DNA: TGCGCCAGCAGCCAAGAGGGTAGCTACTACGAGCAGTACTTC.

The CDR3 DNA reads TGTGCCAGCAGCACCCATGGGACTAGCGCCAACAATGAGCAGTTCTTC. Amino acid sequence: CASSTHGTSANNEQFF. The chain couples TRBV7-9 to TRBJ2-1; 10 bases map to TRBD2. The V and J ends lost 5 bases and 5 bases, in that order; junction bases with no gene match: 9. Germline lookup yields CDR1 SEHNR and CDR2 FQNEAQ (reference sequence). The CDR3 has 16 residues.

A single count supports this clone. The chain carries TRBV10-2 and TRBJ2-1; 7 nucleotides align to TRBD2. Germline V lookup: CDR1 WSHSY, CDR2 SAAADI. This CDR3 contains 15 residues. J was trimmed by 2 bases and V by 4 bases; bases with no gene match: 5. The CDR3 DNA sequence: TGCGCCAGCAGTGGAAGCAGCGGGGCCTACAATGAGCAGTTCTTC. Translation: CASSGSSGAYNEQFF.

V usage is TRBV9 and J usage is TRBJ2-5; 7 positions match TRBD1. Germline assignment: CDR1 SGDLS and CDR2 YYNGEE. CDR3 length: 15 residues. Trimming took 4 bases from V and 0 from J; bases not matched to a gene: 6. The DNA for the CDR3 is TGTGCCAGCAGCTCCGGGACAGCCGACCAAGAGACCCAGTACTTC. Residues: CASSSGTADQETQYF.

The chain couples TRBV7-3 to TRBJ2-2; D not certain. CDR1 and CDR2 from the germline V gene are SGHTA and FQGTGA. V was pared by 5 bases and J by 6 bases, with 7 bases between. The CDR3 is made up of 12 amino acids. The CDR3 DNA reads TGTGCCAGCAGCCCCGTGTCCGGGGAGCTGTTTTTT. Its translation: CASSPVSGELFF.

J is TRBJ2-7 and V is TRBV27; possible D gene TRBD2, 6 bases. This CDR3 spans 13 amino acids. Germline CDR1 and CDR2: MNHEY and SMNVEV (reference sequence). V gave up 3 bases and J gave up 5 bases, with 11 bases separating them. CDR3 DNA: TGTGCCAGCAGTTTCTCGACTAGGAACGAGCAGTACTTC. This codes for CASSFSTRNEQYF.